The 19 T cell receptor beta chains reported below all come from one sample, sequenced in a study (dated by TCRdb to about 2016). Receptors were amplified or captured by RT-PCR. The sample was run on an Illumina MiSeq. TCRdb cleaned the public reads at Q25 with fastp, built clones with MiXCR and kept in-frame beta chains. Rows are combined by CDR3 protein, so each entry shows the most common genes and DNA. Here the sample has about 700,000 distinct CDR3 sequences; around 14% occur a single time. The ten top clones hold 3.6% of the sample. Input material: memory CD4+ T cells from blood. The origin of the receptors is a female donor in good health, serving as a healthy control.

A few counts support this clonotype. This chain connects TRBV7-2 to TRBJ2-1; 7 bases line up with TRBD1. There are 14 residues in the CDR3. Trimming took 1 base from V and 8 from J; bases not matched to a gene: 5. Germline V lookup: CDR1 SGHTA, CDR2 FQGNSA. CDR3 sequence: CASSLDRGTDEQFF. The DNA of the CDR3 is TGTGCCAGCAGCTTAGACAGGGGTACCGATGAGCAGTTCTTC.

This clonotype was seen only a few times. This chain links TRBV7-3 with TRBJ2-3; 8 nucleotides align to TRBD2. CDR3 length equals 16 residues. Germline V gene data show CDR1 as SGHTA and CDR2 as FQGTGA. Trimming cost V 5 bases and J 0 bases; bases outside gene matches: 7. The CDR3 spells CASSRKTSASTDTQYF. For the CDR3, the DNA is TGTGCCAGCAGCAGAAAGACTAGCGCGAGCACAGATACGCAGTATTTT.

This clonotype has just a few counts. The rearrangement joins TRBV5-1 to TRBJ2-7; 7 nucleotides align to TRBD2. There are 16 residues in the CDR3. Germline CDR1 reads SGHRS; CDR2 reads YFSETQ. Unmatched junction bases numbered 12, after V lost 4 bases and J lost 2 bases. The CDR3: CASSPIGGRGTYEQYF. Here the CDR3 DNA reads TGCGCCAGCAGCCCCATCGGCGGGAGAGGCACCTACGAGCAGTACTTC.

This chain joins TRBV7-3 and TRBJ1-5; D remains unclear. The V end lost 6 bases, the J end lost 9 bases, and 12 bases lay between the germline ends. This CDR3 is built from 12 residues. Germline V gene sequence: CDR1 SGHTA, CDR2 FQGTGA. In DNA, the CDR3 is TGTGCCAGCAGGACTACGGTGAGGCCCCAGCATTTT. Translated: CASRTTVRPQHF.

This clonotype came up a few times. The J gene is TRBJ2-7, the V gene TRBV30; 7 bases are a match to TRBD1. J gave up 6 bases and V 2 bases, and 7 bases lay outside the gene matches. CDR3 length: 13 residues. In germline, CDR1 is GTSNPN, CDR2 SVGIG (reference sequence). CDR3 loop: CAWSSGQRIEQYF. CDR3 DNA: TGTGCCTGGAGTTCGGGACAGCGGATCGAGCAGTACTTC. The whole variable domain, remainder taken from reference TRBV30 and TRBJ2-7, is SQTIHQWPATLVQPVGSPLSLECTVEGTSNPNLYWYRQAAGRGLQLLFYSVGIGQISSEVPQNLSASRPQDRQFILSSKKLLLSDSGFYLCAWSSGQRIEQYFGPGTRLTVT.

The sample holds a few counts of this clonotype. The J gene is TRBJ2-5, the V gene TRBV20-1, with TRBD2 matching 7 bases. In germline, CDR1 is DFQATT, CDR2 SNEGSKA (reference sequence). J gave up 6 bases and V 1 base, and 5 bases lay outside the gene matches. There are 13 residues in the CDR3. The CDR3 DNA sequence: TGCAGTGCTAGAGTAAAACTAGCGCAGACCCAGTACTTC. This sequence encodes CSARVKLAQTQYF.

Note on this clonotype: At one of its ends the junction is not consistent with the germline gene, which may arise from a read error. The J gene is TRBJ1-3, the V gene TRBV29-1; possible D gene TRBD1, 5 bases. The V gene's germline CDR1 is SQVTM and CDR2 ANQGSEA. This CDR3 has 13 residues. CDR3 DNA sequence: TGCAGCGTTGAAGATCTCGAGAAGGGACCACCCAATTTT. It codes for CSVEDLEKGPPNF.

This clonotype was observed a handful of times. The chain employs TRBV28 and TRBJ2-1; tentatively, D is TRBD1 or TRBD2 (7 bases each). This CDR3 has 16 amino acids. The ends were cut back, 4 bases at V and 0 bases at J, with 13 bases in the middle. Germline CDR1 reads MDHEN; CDR2 reads SYDVKM. The CDR3 sequence: CASSWAGGASYNEQFF. In DNA, the CDR3 is TGTGCCAGCAGTTGGGCAGGGGGGGCCTCCTACAATGAGCAGTTCTTC.

The genes are TRBV5-1 and TRBJ1-2, with D unclear. This CDR3 has 18 amino acids. The germline gives CDR1 SGHRS, CDR2 YFSETQ. Trimming pared 0 bases from V and 8 bases from J, leaving 26 bases between. The CDR3 here is CASSLGGTNLLQSKGYTF. Here the CDR3 DNA reads TGCGCCAGCAGCTTGGGGGGTACAAATCTCCTCCAGTCGAAGGGCTACACCTTC.

This sequence joins TRBV9 and TRBJ1-1; D gene uncertain. The V gene's germline CDR1 is SGDLS and CDR2 YYNGEE. This CDR3 comprises 13 residues. Trimming removed 1 base from V and 5 bases from J, with 9 bases in between. CDR3: CASSVSRATEAFF. The DNA of the CDR3 is TGTGCCAGCAGCGTAAGCCGGGCGACTGAAGCTTTCTTT. The whole variable domain, filled in from reference TRBV9 and TRBJ1-1, reads DSGVTQTPKHLITATGQRVTLRCSPRSGDLSVYWYQQSLDQGLQFLIQYYNGEERAKGNILERFSAQQFPDLHSELNLSSLELGDSALYFCASSVSRATEAFFGQGTRLTVV.

This clonotype occurred many times. This rearrangement joins TRBV29-1 to TRBJ1-2, with 7 bases identical to TRBD1. The CDR3 contains 13 residues. The V gene end was trimmed by 2 bases and the J gene end by 0 bases; junction bases not matched to a gene: 0. Germline loops: CDR1 SQVTM, CDR2 ANQGSEA. The DNA of the CDR3 is TGCAGCGTTGAAACAGGGGCTAACTATGGCTACACCTTC. Amino acids: CSVETGANYGYTF.

This clonotype was observed at least ten times. The chain links TRBV12-3 or TRBV12-4 to TRBJ2-1; the match to TRBD2 covers 12 bases. V gave up 6 bases and J gave up 7 bases; unmatched junction bases: 13. This CDR3 has 17 amino acids. The CDR3 DNA reads TGTGCCAGCAGGCCTAGCGGGAGGGCCGGGTCGGGGAATGAGCAGTTCTTC. This codes for CASRPSGRAGSGNEQFF.

This clonotype was counted many times. CDR3 nucleotides: TGTGCCAGCAGTTACTGGGCCTCGGACAGGACCCAGTACTTC. Its translation is CASSYWASDRTQYF. J is TRBJ2-5 and V is TRBV6-5; a weak D match, TRBD1 (6 bases). The germline gives CDR1 MNHEY, CDR2 SVGAGI. Trimming left V 1 base short and J 7 bases short, with 13 bases between. The CDR3 consists of 14 residues.

This chain connects TRBV6-1 to TRBJ2-5, with no clear D. Germline V lookup: CDR1 MNHNS, CDR2 SASEGT. V lost 10 bases and J lost 4, with 16 bases in between. The CDR3 is 13 residues long. CDR3 coding DNA: TGTGCCACCGAAAAACGACCCCCAGAGACCCAGTACTTC. This sequence encodes CATEKRPPETQYF.

This clonotype was picked up a small number of times. This rearrangement joins TRBV20-1 to TRBJ2-1; D unresolved. This CDR3 is built from 11 residues. The germline gives CDR1 DFQATT, CDR2 SNEGSKA (reference sequence). The V end lost 6 bases, the J end lost 6 bases, and 9 bases lay between the germline ends. CDR3 DNA sequence: TGCAGTGCAGTCAGATTCAATGAGCAGTTCTTC. Amino acids: CSAVRFNEQFF.

This clonotype was detected only a few times. The chain combines TRBV5-5 with TRBJ2-7; unclear D gene. V lost 4 bases, J lost 6 bases, and 11 bases lay in between. Germline CDR1 reads SGHKS; CDR2 reads YYEKEE (reference sequence). CDR3 length: 12 amino acids. CDR3 amino acids: CASSRHWVEQYF. The CDR3 DNA reads as TGTGCCAGCAGCCGACACTGGGTCGAGCAGTACTTC.

The CDR3 bases are TGTGCCAGCAGGCTTTCAGGGGTCGGCAATCAGCCCCAGCATTTT. Amino acids: CASRLSGVGNQPQHF. The J gene is TRBJ1-5, the V gene TRBV4-2; D is possibly TRBD1 (6 bases). With 6 bases removed from V and 2 bases from J, the gap between germline ends came to 14 bases. Germline V gives CDR1 LGHNA, CDR2 YNFKEQ. This CDR3 spans 15 amino acids.

V gene TRBV7-8 combines with J gene TRBJ1-3; D ambiguous. Per the germline V gene, CDR1 is SGHVS and CDR2 is FQNEAQ. The V gene lost 3 bases and the J gene lost 2 bases, with 20 bases spanning the gap. This CDR3 contains 18 residues. CDR3 sequence reads: CASSFLTRGVEAGNTIYF. DNA for the CDR3: TGTGCCAGCAGCTTCCTTACCCGGGGTGTAGAAGCTGGAAACACCATATATTTT.

This clonotype was picked up many times. V usage is TRBV10-3 and J usage is TRBJ2-5; perhaps TRBD1 as D (6 bases). In germline, CDR1 is ENHRY, CDR2 SYGVKD. V shed 3 bases and J shed 6 bases, with 14 bases lying between them. CDR3 length equals 14 residues. The CDR3 coding sequence is TGTGCCATCAGTGAAGGAGGACAGAAGAAGACCCAGTACTTC. This encodes CAISEGGQKKTQYF.